This TCR beta chain was identified during a study of cytomegalovirus exposure and HLA in healthy donors. Looking at the study overall: One earlier analysis, a look at approximately 190 million T cells, found some 120 million unique TCR beta sequences.

Germline V gene lookup returns CDR1 SGDLS and CDR2 YYNGEE. The V end was cut by 3 bases, the J end by 4 bases, with 14 bases between. This CDR3 is built from 15 residues. The study sampled nominally healthy donors, though unrecorded immune exposures were likely. In the PCR, 60 Vbeta and 13 Jbeta primers were used. Per the study methods: Approximately 83 million unique TCR beta chains, 10 million to 14 million shared, were counted in a later analysis. Measured with immunoSEQ multiplex PCR; TCRdb has only the in-frame clones, and not every one. Clone size and V and J calls were adopted from that table, with D and trimming inferred from the DNA. The sample contains more than 100,000 clones, approximately 79% of which appear only once.

Sequenced: PBMCs. The rearrangement links TRBV9 to TRBJ2-1, with a possible D match to TRBD2 (5 bases). This TCR derives from a man aged 45 to 65 in good health and CMV-seropositive. For the CDR3, the DNA is TGTGCCAGCAGCGGGTCCTCAGGCGGGTACAATGAGCAGTTCTTC. This sequence encodes CASSGSSGGYNEQFF. Supplemented by reference TRBV9 and TRBJ2-1, the full variable domain reads DSGVTQTPKHLITATGQRVTLRCSPRSGDLSVYWYQQSLDQGLQFLIQYYNGEERAKGNILERFSAQQFPDLHSELNLSSLELGDSALYFCASSGSSGGYNEQFFGPGTRLTVL.